This T cell receptor (beta chain) originates from a study of Ad26.COV2.S vaccination and SARS-CoV-2 variants. Study background: Ad26.COV2.S shots went into the muscle once or twice, 56 days apart. Study observations and caveats: The authors reported substantial breadth in spike-specific CD8+ and CD4+ T cell responses after vaccination. Similar non-spike TCR breadth was observed in recipients of vaccine and of placebo. Among vaccine recipients, spike-specific TCR breadth exceeded that of placebo recipients.

This clone was recorded once. Antigen unknown. In the same sample, other DNA sequences code for this CDR3. Profiling relied on immunoSEQ multiplex PCR, and the TCRdb table lists in-frame clones only, not all of them. The repertoire consists of a few hundred thousand clones, with around 82% occurring once and the leading ten covering nearly 7.5%. Specified treatment: around 19 received Ad26.COV2.S at low or high dose, single or two shots; 5 received placebo; per-sample allocation not given. After the first vaccine or placebo injection, samples were drawn on day 63. The V segment lost 4 bases and the J segment 7 bases; nucleotides outside the gene matches: 5. Germline V lookup: CDR1 SGHNT, CDR2 YYREEE (reference sequence). The CDR3 sequence is 15 residues long.

The sequence was collected from a person between 18 and 59 years old who received the Ad26.COV2.S COVID-19 vaccine or a placebo. This sample comprised peripheral blood, obtained in a trial of Ad26.COV2.S vaccine versus placebo. This chain uses TRBV5-4 with TRBJ2-1; 13 positions match TRBD2. CDR3 DNA sequence: TGTGCCAGCAGCCGCCCGGGACTAGCGGGGAATGAGCAGTTCTTC. This translates into CASSRPGLAGNEQFF.